One and the same sample provided the 22 T cell receptor beta chains below, sequenced in a study of molecular identifiers for immune sequencing clone quantification. TCRdb redid the calling of the PCR reads with MiXCR, one entry per CDR3 protein. Here the sample spans about 510,000 distinct CDR3 sequences, about 26% being singletons. Material: naive CD8+ T cells from blood, with Jurkat cell RNA spiked in. Stated subset: FACS-sorted CD8+CD4-CCR7+CD45RA+ naive T cells. These TCRs come from a human donor in good health. Some libraries in this study had Jurkat cell RNA spiked in.

This clonotype showed up just a few times. The chain is built from TRBV4-1 and TRBJ2-7, with TRBD2 matching over 7 bases. This CDR3 is 16 amino acids long. The V gene end was trimmed by 0 bases and the J gene end by 5 bases; junction bases not matched to a gene: 10. Germline V gene lookup returns CDR1 MGHRA and CDR2 YSYEKL. The CDR3 DNA follows: TGCGCCAGCAGCCAAGAAGGGGCCCCGGGGGGTGACGAGCAGTACTTC. Amino acids: CASSQEGAPGGDEQYF.

Concerning this clonotype itself: The junction departs from germline at one end; a sequencing error may be responsible. The J gene is TRBJ2-5, the V gene TRBV5-4; 8 nucleotides align to TRBD2. Germline V gene lookup returns CDR1 SGHNT and CDR2 YYREEE (reference sequence). The CDR3 covers 14 residues. CDR3 nucleotides: TGTGCCGGCAGCTTGGGACTAGACCAAGAGACCCAGTACTTC. It is translated as CAGSLGLDQETQYF. The full variable domain, its missing parts supplied by reference TRBV5-4 and TRBJ2-5, is ETGVTQSPTHLIKTRGQQVTLRCSSQSGHNTVSWYQQALGQGPQFIFQYYREEENGRGNFPPRFSGLQFPNYSSELNVNALELDDSALYLCAGSLGLDQETQYFGPGTRLLVL.

The sample holds many counts of this clonotype. The chain employs TRBV7-2 and TRBJ2-4, with D uncertain. This CDR3 contains 17 residues. Between the trimmed V and J ends, which lost 0 bases and 0 bases, there was a span of 12 bases. Germline loops: CDR1 SGHTA, CDR2 FQGNSA. Written as DNA, the CDR3 is TGTGCCAGCAGCTTAGCGGTTGGTACCGTAGCCAAAAACATTCAGTACTTC. Its translation is CASSLAVGTVAKNIQYF.

The CDR3 DNA is TGTGCCAGCAGCACCCCCGAGATTTTCTCATATGGCACAGATACGCAGTATTTT. This sequence encodes CASSTPEIFSYGTDTQYF. The rearrangement links TRBV7-6 to TRBJ2-3; D gene uncertain. Germline V gene lookup returns CDR1 SGHVS and CDR2 FNYEAQ. The CDR3 length is 18 residues. V dropped 5 bases and J dropped 1 base, with 22 bases sitting between them.

The CDR3 DNA is TGTGCCAGCAGACCCTTGACCCCCGGTCGGGAAAAACTGTTTTTT. It is translated as CASRPLTPGREKLFF. This chain links TRBV28 with TRBJ1-4; D call uncertain. The CDR3 consists of 15 residues. CDR1 and CDR2 from the germline V gene are MDHEN and SYDVKM. V was trimmed by 6 bases and J by 8 bases, leaving 19 bases between them.

The rearrangement uses TRBV7-3 and TRBJ2-7; TRBD2 is a possible D gene (6 bases). Germline V gives CDR1 SGHTA, CDR2 FQGTGA. Trimming pared 3 bases from V and 11 bases from J, leaving 17 bases between. The CDR3 consists of 13 residues. CDR3 amino acids: CASSFETGTPKYF. For the CDR3, the DNA is TGTGCCAGCAGCTTCGAAACCGGGACTCCGAAGTACTTC. Combining the CDR3 with reference TRBV7-3 and TRBJ2-7 gives the whole variable domain GAGVSQTPSNKVTEKGKYVELRCDPISGHTALYWYRQSLGQGPEFLIYFQGTGAADDSGLPNDRFFAVRPEGSVSTLKIQRTERGDSAVYLCASSFETGTPKYFGPGTRLTVT.

This clonotype was seen a few times. V is TRBV30 and J is TRBJ2-4; 8 bases are a match to TRBD1. V lost 0 bases, J lost 13 bases, and 5 bases stayed unmatched. CDR1 and CDR2 (germline): GTSNPN, SVGIG (reference sequence). The CDR3 has 12 amino acids. CDR3 DNA sequence: TGTGCCTGGAGTGTAGCAGGGGGCAACCAGTACTTC. This translates into CAWSVAGGNQYF.

This chain joins TRBV28 and TRBJ2-7; D could derive from TRBD1 or TRBD2 (6 bases each). V was clipped by 4 bases and J by 5 bases, with 15 bases between them. Looked up from germline, CDR1 is MDHEN and CDR2 is SYDVKM. CDR3 length: 14 amino acids. The CDR3 nucleotides read TGTGCCAGCAGTTGGGACATTACTAGCCACGAGCAGTACTTC. Translated, it gives CASSWDITSHEQYF.

This clonotype was picked up a small number of times. The genes are TRBV4-1 and TRBJ2-1, with TRBD2 matching over 9 bases. Germline CDR1 and CDR2: MGHRA and YSYEKL. J gave up 6 bases and V 2 bases, and 5 bases lay outside the gene matches. The CDR3 loop spans 15 amino acids. The CDR3, as DNA: TGCGCCAGCAGCCAATATAGCGGGAGAGGCAATGAGCAGTTCTTC. Translation: CASSQYSGRGNEQFF.

This clonotype has just a few counts. This rearrangement joins TRBV12-3 or TRBV12-4 to TRBJ2-2; D possibly corresponds to TRBD1 (5 bases). With 3 bases removed from V and 4 bases from J, the gap between germline ends came to 12 bases. The CDR3 length is 15 residues. CDR3 sequence (DNA): TGTGCCAGCAGTTTGCAGGACAAGGGCACCGGGGAGCTGTTTTTT. As protein: CASSLQDKGTGELFF.

This clonotype showed up just a few times. The gene calls are TRBV2 and TRBJ2-2; 12 positions match TRBD1. The CDR3 loop spans 14 amino acids. The V gene's germline CDR1 is SNHLY and CDR2 FYNNEI. Unmatched junction bases numbered 2, after V lost 4 bases and J lost 8 bases. The CDR3 nucleotides read TGTGCCAGCAGTGGGGGACAGGGGGCTGGGGAGCTGTTTTTT. This gives the protein CASSGGQGAGELFF.

The table lists this clonotype with many counts. The chain joins TRBV11-2 to TRBJ2-3; 8 positions agree with TRBD2. The CDR3 contains 16 residues. Germline loops: CDR1 SGHAT, CDR2 FQNNGV. The J segment lost 2 bases and the V segment lost 5 bases, leaving 9 bases of the junction unmatched. In nucleotides, the CDR3 is TGTGCCAGCAGCCCCCGGGGGGGCCTTAACACAGATACGCAGTATTTT. Translating gives CASSPRGGLNTDTQYF.

The table lists this clonotype with a few counts. The rearrangement joins TRBV2 to TRBJ2-7, with 7 bases that match TRBD2. V gave up 7 bases and J gave up 1 base; unmatched junction bases: 10. Germline CDR1 and CDR2: SNHLY and FYNNEI. CDR3 length: 15 residues. The CDR3 DNA sequence: TGTGCCAGCATTTGGTCTCGGGAGGTATCCTACGAGCAGTACTTC. Translating gives CASIWSREVSYEQYF.

This clonotype was seen only a few times. The chain recombines TRBV7-9 with TRBJ1-1; TRBD1 aligns across 7 bases. Trimming at V came to 7 bases and at J to 2 bases, leaving 13 bases not matched to a gene. Germline lookup yields CDR1 SEHNR and CDR2 FQNEAQ (reference sequence). This CDR3 comprises 16 residues. CDR3 DNA: TGTGCCAGCACCGACTTTCCGGGACAGAGAAACACTGAAGCTTTCTTT. Translated, it gives CASTDFPGQRNTEAFF.

The gene calls are TRBV20-1 and TRBJ1-5; TRBD1 is a possible D gene (6 bases). CDR1 DFQATT and CDR2 SNEGSKA come from the germline V gene (reference sequence). The CDR3 has 16 residues. V was pared by 0 bases and J by 0 bases, with 12 bases between. The CDR3 sequence is CSAREQGTNSNQPQHF. CDR3 DNA sequence: TGCAGTGCTAGAGAGCAGGGGACAAATAGCAATCAGCCCCAGCATTTT.

About this clonotype itself: A read error may explain this, as a much larger clone is one base away. The chain joins TRBV5-1 to TRBJ2-6; D might be TRBD1 (6 bases). Looked up from germline, CDR1 is SGHRS and CDR2 is YFSETQ. The CDR3 length is 18 residues. Trimming took off 4 bases at V and 3 bases at J, with 20 bases between the two ends. The CDR3 nucleotides are TGCGCCAGCAGCGGGGACACCCCAGGCGTCTATGGGGCCAACGTCCTGACTTTC. As protein: CASSGDTPGVYGANVLTF.

This clonotype turned up a few times. The CDR3 protein is CSVDERGGSETQYF. The CDR3 nucleotides are TGCAGCGTTGACGAGCGGGGGGGCTCCGAGACCCAGTACTTC. The gene calls are TRBV29-1 and TRBJ2-5; 10 positions match TRBD2. In germline, CDR1 is SQVTM, CDR2 ANQGSEA. The V segment lost 3 bases and the J segment 5 bases; nucleotides outside the gene matches: 6. This CDR3 has 14 residues. The whole variable domain, filled in from reference TRBV29-1 and TRBJ2-5, reads SAVISQKPSRDICQRGTSLTIQCQVDSQVTMMFWYRQQPGQSLTLIATANQGSEATYESGFVIDKFPISRPNLTFSTLTVSNMSPEDSSIYLCSVDERGGSETQYFGPGTRLLVL.

Ten or more counts support this clonotype. This sequence joins TRBV6-2 or TRBV6-3 and TRBJ1-1; D is unresolved. Per the germline V gene, CDR1 is MNHEY and CDR2 is SVGEGT. V lost 3 bases, J lost 4 bases, and 6 bases lay in between. This CDR3 has 12 amino acids. The CDR3 DNA is TGTGCCAGCAGTTATTTGGGCACTGAAGCTTTCTTT. Residues: CASSYLGTEAFF.

In the case of this clonotype: The junction departs from the called germline gene at one end, perhaps through a read error. The V gene is TRBV30, the J gene TRBJ1-1; D gene uncertain. CDR1 is GTSNPN, CDR2 SVGIG, per germline (reference sequence). The CDR3 covers 13 residues. The CDR3 coding sequence is TGTGCCTGGACCGCGGTCGTGAACACTGCAGCTTTCTTT. Translated, it gives CAWTAVVNTAAFF.

This clonotype was counted between two and nine times. V and J are TRBV27 and TRBJ2-3; D unresolved. V was clipped by 6 bases and J by 6 bases, with 7 bases between them. The CDR3 loop spans 11 amino acids. Germline assignment: CDR1 MNHEY and CDR2 SMNVEV (reference sequence). This CDR3 reads CASRVWDTQYF. CDR3 DNA: TGTGCCAGCAGAGTCTGGGATACGCAGTATTTT.

This rearrangement joins TRBV19 to TRBJ2-7; D is ambiguous. CDR3 length: 13 amino acids. The V end lost 1 base, the J end lost 7 bases, and 11 bases lay between the germline ends. Germline values: CDR1 LNHDA, CDR2 SQIVND (reference sequence). The DNA of the CDR3 is TGTGCCAGTAGTATAGGACCCGTCGGGGAGCAGTACTTC. This sequence encodes CASSIGPVGEQYF.

Many counts were recorded for this clonotype. The chain combines TRBV10-2 with TRBJ1-1; no clear D gene. V lost 2 bases and J lost 0, with 10 bases in between. The CDR3 length is 15 residues. CDR1 WSHSY and CDR2 SAAADI come from the germline V gene. CDR3 loop: CASSETTTMNTEAFF. CDR3 in DNA: TGCGCCAGCAGTGAGACGACAACTATGAACACTGAAGCTTTCTTT.